This T cell receptor (beta chain) was found in a study of beta chain features in type 1 diabetes. Since all of the isolated RNA was reverse transcribed, expressed TCRB transcripts were what got sequenced. Profiled with immunoSEQ multiplex PCR; TCRdb holds only in-frame clones, not every one. The sample has more than 8,500 clones, approximately 78% seen once. The study, taken as a whole, reports: VDJ junctions in type 1 diabetes patients carried more deletions and fewer insertions. Any role of HLA type in TCRB rearrangement remained unresolved here. An over-representation of cells with high TCR expression could result from cDNA sequencing. Type 1 diabetes patients had TCRB CDR3s that were shorter (moderately but significantly so) in all four CD4+ subsets.

Trimming took off 3 bases at V and 7 bases at J, with 11 bases between the two ends. The CDR3 covers 13 residues. Germline V gene sequence: CDR1 SGHRS, CDR2 YFSETQ. This clone was seen a handful of times. What it binds is not known. The sample consisted of Tregs from blood. The sequence was obtained from a woman aged 18-29 years in good health. The chain is built from TRBV5-1 and TRBJ2-1, with a tentative D call TRBD2 (6 bases). CDR3 in amino acids: CASSWETSNEQFF. The CDR3 DNA reads TGCGCCAGCAGCTGGGAGACTAGTAATGAGCAGTTCTTC.